These 10 T cell receptor beta chains were sequenced from one sample in a study of blood T cell repertoires in COVID-19. Assay used: immunoSEQ multiplex PCR; TCRdb lists only in-frame clones, some missing. This table has some 260,000 clones, roughly 87% appearing once. Sequences were obtained from PBMCs or T cells enriched from blood (not recorded which). The receptors were gathered from a woman aged 25-40 years with acute COVID-19.

This chain links TRBV28 with TRBJ1-1; possible D gene TRBD1, 6 bases. V lost 5 bases and J 1 base, leaving 11 bases between the germline ends. This CDR3 has 14 amino acids. Germline CDR1 MDHEN, CDR2 SYDVKM. The CDR3: CASSLGQKNTEAFF. The CDR3 DNA is TGTGCCAGCAGTCTAGGACAGAAGAACACTGAAGCTTTCTTT.

J is TRBJ2-7 and V is TRBV3-1 (or the pseudogene TRBV3-2), with D tentatively TRBD1 (5 bases). With 2 bases removed from V and 4 bases from J, the gap between germline ends came to 12 bases. Germline V gives CDR1 LGHDT, CDR2 YNNKEL (reference sequence). The CDR3 consists of 14 residues. The CDR3 nucleotides are TGTGCCAGCAGCCAACTCACAGGTCTTTACGAGCAGTACTTC. This encodes CASSQLTGLYEQYF.

The rearrangement uses TRBV27 and TRBJ1-6; TRBD1 agrees at 8 bases. Germline CDR1 reads MNHEY; CDR2 reads SMNVEV (reference sequence). Germline trimming cut 3 bases from V and 10 bases from J; bases unmatched to any gene: 5. This CDR3 region has 14 residues. The CDR3 nucleotides are TGTGCCAGCAGTTTCAGGGGGCATCAATCACCCCTCCACTTT. Translating it yields CASSFRGHQSPLHF.

The chain uses TRBV29-1 and TRBJ1-2; TRBD1 matches 10 bases. J was trimmed by 8 bases and V by 6 bases; bases with no gene match: 9. Germline V gene sequence: CDR1 SQVTM, CDR2 ANQGSEA. The CDR3 is 13 amino acids. The chain's CDR3 is CSVLPDRGEGYTF. CDR3 nucleotides: TGCAGCGTCCTACCGGACAGGGGGGAAGGCTACACCTTC. Drawing the rest from reference TRBV29-1 and TRBJ1-2, the complete variable domain is SAVISQKPSRDICQRGTSLTIQCQVDSQVTMMFWYRQQPGQSLTLIATANQGSEATYESGFVIDKFPISRPNLTFSTLTVSNMSPEDSSIYLCSVLPDRGEGYTFGSGTRLTVV.

The chain carries TRBV3-1 (or the pseudogene TRBV3-2) and TRBJ2-7; 12 bases are shared with TRBD2. V lost 7 bases to trimming and J lost 4 bases; unmatched junction nucleotides: 8. There are 15 residues in the CDR3. CDR1 and CDR2 from the germline V gene are LGHDT and YNNKEL (reference sequence). The CDR3 here is CASTLGLAGIYEQYF. DNA for the CDR3: TGTGCCAGCACCCTAGGACTAGCGGGAATATACGAGCAGTACTTC.

The rearrangement uses TRBV2 and TRBJ1-3; the D gene is possibly TRBD1 (5 bases). The V end was cut by 6 bases, the J end by 0 bases, with 12 bases between. CDR3 length: 15 residues. CDR1 and CDR2 (germline): SNHLY, FYNNEI. The DNA of the CDR3 is TGTGCCAGCAGCGGACAACCTCACTCTGGAAACACCATATATTTT. Translation gives CASSGQPHSGNTIYF.

V is TRBV7-3 and J is TRBJ2-1; a weak D match, TRBD2 (6 bases). Germline CDR1 and CDR2: SGHTA and FQGTGA. The V and J ends lost 5 bases and 4 bases respectively, with 15 bases between them. The CDR3 covers 15 residues. DNA of the CDR3: TGTGCCAGCAGCCCGAGTCCGGGGGTTTACAATGAGCAGTTCTTC. Translated: CASSPSPGVYNEQFF.

The V and J genes are TRBV30 and TRBJ2-1; possibly TRBD2 for D (6 bases). The V end was cut by 0 bases, the J end by 6 bases, with 18 bases between. Germline V gives CDR1 GTSNPN, CDR2 SVGIG (reference sequence). The CDR3 loop spans 16 amino acids. As DNA, the CDR3 is TGTGCCTGGAGTGTACTCGGGCTAGCGTTGATCAATGAGCAGTTCTTC. This encodes CAWSVLGLALINEQFF. The full variable domain, in which reference TRBV30 and TRBJ2-1 provide the parts outside the CDR3, is SQTIHQWPATLVQPVGSPLSLECTVEGTSNPNLYWYRQAAGRGLQLLFYSVGIGQISSEVPQNLSASRPQDRQFILSSKKLLLSDSGFYLCAWSVLGLALINEQFFGPGTRLTVL.

This clone was seen only a few times. V gene TRBV7-9 combines with J gene TRBJ2-5; possible D gene TRBD1, 6 bases. This CDR3 spans 14 amino acids. V lost 0 bases and J 5 bases, leaving 10 bases between the germline ends. The germline gives CDR1 SEHNR, CDR2 FQNEAQ (reference sequence). The CDR3 DNA reads TGTGCCAGCAGCTTAGCCCAGGGGCTGGAGACCCAGTACTTC. It translates to CASSLAQGLETQYF.

The chain employs TRBV7-8 and TRBJ2-7; D might be TRBD2 (6 bases). V dropped 4 bases and J dropped 6 bases, with 25 bases sitting between them. The germline V gene encodes CDR1 SGHVS and CDR2 FQNEAQ. The CDR3 is 17 residues long. CDR3 region: CASSSPPMAVSAGEQYF. DNA of the CDR3: TGTGCCAGCAGCTCCCCCCCCATGGCAGTATCAGCGGGCGAGCAGTACTTC.